What follows is one T cell receptor (beta chain) and its context. The time point here: blood 2 weeks post-SBRT. Regarding treatment: 15 Gy SBRT to primary tumor, nephrectomy 4 weeks later. The tumor was a clear cell renal cell carcinoma. This specimen comes from a study of radiation and T cells in renal cell carcinoma. About the research overall: Nephrectomy followed 15 Gy stereotactic body radiation by 4 weeks.

Germline V lookup: CDR1 LGHNA, CDR2 YSLEER. This CDR3 contains 15 residues. Trimming shortened V by 0 bases and J by 4 bases, and 12 bases separated the two germline ends. Method: immunoSEQ multiplex PCR; TCRdb's copy keeps in-frame clones and lacks some. The sample shows roughly 150,000 clones, approximately 88% of them seen only once. This sequence joins TRBV4-3 and TRBJ1-2, with D hard to call. The TCR was taken from a woman in her fifties or sixties with renal cell carcinoma. The source material was blood, sampled from a patient whose treatment included radiotherapy and nephrectomy. The CDR3 DNA follows: TGCGCCAGCAGCCAAGACAGTACGGGTATCTATGGCTACACCTTC. Translating gives CASSQDSTGIYGYTF.